This T cell receptor (beta chain) was documented in a study of blood T cell repertoires in COVID-19. The CDR3 totals 13 residues. V was trimmed by 9 bases and J by 7 bases, leaving 13 bases between them. Germline-derived CDR1 and CDR2 are MNHEY and SVGAGI. Sequenced by immunoSEQ multiplex PCR; TCRdb stores in-frame clones only, minus some. The repertoire includes some 300,000 clones, 88% of them detected once, and more than 6.5% sits in the top ten. This clone appeared a few times. V is TRBV6-5 and J is TRBJ1-6; D remains unclear. The receptor's source is a woman in her twenties or thirties who had recovered from COVID-19. The source material was peripheral blood. CDR3 residues: CASGRQENSPLHF. The CDR3 DNA sequence: TGTGCCAGTGGAAGACAAGAAAATTCACCCCTCCACTTT.